What follows is one T cell receptor (beta chain) and its context. The antigen it recognizes is unknown. Base-call qualities are not available, and no considerably larger clone is one nucleotide away. Interpreted using the paper, the time point label stands for: approximately 25 months on ibrutinib. For TCR beta library preparation, roughly 2.1 micrograms of genomic DNA were isolated from cryopreserved PBMCs. Longitudinal blood samples from CLL patients receiving ibrutinib monotherapy were subjected to high-throughput TCR beta sequencing. Patients were enrolled in a phase 2 open-label single-center ibrutinib monotherapy trial. These data originate in a study of cytotoxic CD8 clonotypes in ibrutinib-treated CLL (dated by TCRdb to the early 2020s). With regard to the full study: In this cohort, some 14 patients were treatment-naive and approximately twelve were relapsed/refractory, while some 18 had unmutated IGHV. Responses were partial in roughly 24 patients and complete in 2; after median about 63 months follow-up, some 15 stayed in remission and some twelve progressed. Response samples were taken after a median of 12 months on treatment, ranging from about 6 to 40 months. On average, each sample yielded approximately 250,000 productive templates and under 95,000 productive rearrangements. Of the 86 people in the trial, about two dozen had longitudinal samples available. Cryopreserved peripheral blood mononuclear cells were obtained before treatment, at response, and at either sustained remission or disease progression. Every sample from remission and from progressive disease was obtained while the patients were still on ibrutinib.

Each clonotype received, on average, approximately 9.9x coverage in deep resolution sequencing performed on a MiSeq, where the target depth lay between 1 in 1 million and 1 in 200,000 T cells. The immunoSEQ hsTCRB Kit was used to generate TCR beta libraries. Per the authors' processing: The data were analyzed with ImmunoSEQ Analyzer and ImmunoSEQ Data Assistant, and V, D and J gene assignments followed IMGT definitions. Clonality, which ranges from 0 to 1, was calculated as one minus the normalized Shannon entropy of productive rearrangement frequencies. Public clonotype analysis was restricted to overrepresented clonotypes comprising at least 0.05% of each patient's repertoire. Repertoires from 10 to 15 age-matched healthy donors in immuneACCESS were used as clonality controls. Here the immuneACCESS table is served through TCRdb, limited to in-frame sequences with V and J called. Missing clones are a known gap in these copies; in checked studies unresolved V genes cover under half, and the rest lacks a known reason. That table supplies the V and J calls and clone size; D and trimming were determined from the DNA. The sample contains approximately 200,000 clones, about two thirds of them found a single time. The top ten constitute roughly 13% of the sample.

The germline V gene specifies SGHVS as CDR1 and FQNEAQ as CDR2. After removal of 4 bases from V and 4 bases from J, the junction retains 12 bases not matched to a gene. Reading from cysteine to phenylalanine, the CDR3 counts 16 amino acids. Just the 48-base CDR3 DNA is kept, in frame starting at base 1. Beyond this particular receptor, the publication reports: Clonality increased at ibrutinib response, stayed stable in sustained remission, and fell back toward baseline at progression. Lymph node repertoires were not examined, and the timing of sampling was not matched between patients in sustained remission and those whose disease progressed. Public clonotypes were rare and either shrank or stayed stable during treatment, and the rise in clonality at ibrutinib response reflected expansion of private clonotypes. At baseline, clonality was higher than in age-matched healthy donors and showed a strong correlation with circulating CD8+ T-cell counts.

Specimen: PBMCs, collected after 24 months of ibrutinib treatment. This clonotype originated in a human donor with chronic lymphocytic leukemia. The V and J segments used are TRBV7-8 and TRBJ2-7, and TRBD1 matches 8 of the central bases. CDR3 loop: CASSSRAGGQDYEQYF. The DNA reads TGTGCCAGCAGCTCCAGAGCCGGGGGACAGGATTACGAGCAGTACTTC.